These T cell receptor beta chains were read from a single sample in a study of T cell responses to AZD1222 COVID-19 vaccine. Method: immunoSEQ multiplex PCR; TCRdb's copy keeps in-frame clones and lacks some. The top ten clones hold roughly 8% of a sample with around 110,000 clones, about 90% of them seen once. The sample consisted of peripheral blood, taken on day 0 of AZD1222 vaccination. These TCRs come from an adult in good health. Each CDR3 is given with its conserved first and last residue. A D gene is named only where the DNA matches it firmly. Size is stated for part of the rows, as once, few or many counts, or as a class when the clone is expanded.

v_gene	abundance	d_gene	j_gene	CDR3aa	CDR3nt
TRBV13	.	.	TRBJ2-5	CASNLEGSEGEETQYF	TGTGCCAGCAACTTGGAAGGTAGCGAGGGGGAAGAGACCCAGTACTTC
TRBV7-8	.	TRBD1	TRBJ1-2	CASSQLGGQGYGYTF	TGTGCCAGCAGCCAACTAGGCGGACAGGGGTATGGCTACACCTTC
TRBV7-8	.	.	TRBJ2-7	CASSLYSGLEQYF	TGTGCCAGCAGCTTATACTCAGGGTTGGAGCAGTACTTC
TRBV6-2/TRBV6-3	once	.	TRBJ2-1	CASSLSSSYNEQFF	TGTGCCAGCAGCCTAAGTAGCTCCTACAATGAGCAGTTCTTC
TRBV28	.	.	TRBJ1-2	CASSFTDLANYGYTF	TGTGCCAGCAGTTTCACGGACTTGGCTAACTATGGCTACACCTTC
TRBV4-2	.	.	TRBJ2-6	CASSLGQFSGSGANVLTF	TGTGCCAGCAGCCTAGGACAGTTCTCGGGCTCTGGGGCCAACGTCCTGACTTTC
TRBV7-8	.	TRBD1	TRBJ1-2	CASTEDRAYGYTF	TGTGCCAGCACTGAAGACAGGGCCTATGGCTACACCTTC
TRBV28	once	.	TRBJ1-2	CASSITGYYGYTF	TGTGCCAGCAGCATAACAGGATACTATGGCTACACCTTC
TRBV30	.	TRBD1	TRBJ2-1	CAWSNTGGGYEQFF	TGTGCCTGGAGTAATACAGGGGGCGGTTATGAGCAGTTCTTC
TRBV3-1/TRBV3-2	.	.	TRBJ1-1	CASGRESGGAEAFF	TGTGCCAGCGGCAGAGAATCCGGCGGGGCTGAAGCTTTCTTT
TRBV14	.	TRBD1	TRBJ1-2	CASSQLPWDRGFGYTF	TGTGCCAGCAGCCAACTCCCTTGGGACAGGGGGTTTGGCTACACCTTC
TRBV4-1	.	.	TRBJ2-7	CASSQAPGPGYEQYF	TGCGCCAGCAGCCAAGCCCCAGGGCCAGGCTACGAGCAGTACTTC
TRBV5-4	.	TRBD1	TRBJ2-3	CASSPQGAPGDTQYF	TGTGCCAGCAGCCCACAGGGGGCGCCGGGAGATACGCAGTATTTT
TRBV6-5	.	.	TRBJ1-5	CASIGTSNQPQHF	TGTGCCAGCATTGGGACCTCCAATCAGCCCCAGCATTTT
TRBV14	.	.	TRBJ2-2	CASSRQPGELFF	TGTGCCAGCTCCCGACAGCCCGGGGAGCTGTTTTTT
TRBV21-1	.	.	TRBJ1-6	CASSLPQGSGDSPLHF	TGTGCCAGCAGCCTCCCTCAGGGTTCCGGGGATTCACCCCTCCACTTT
TRBV7-2	.	.	TRBJ1-1	CASSPNAVMNTEAFF	TGTGCCAGCAGCCCCAATGCAGTGATGAACACTGAAGCTTTCTTT
TRBV3-1/TRBV3-2	.	TRBD2	TRBJ2-3	CASSQASGGGTDTQYF	TGTGCCAGCAGCCAAGCGAGCGGGGGGGGCACAGATACGCAGTATTTT
TRBV30	.	TRBD2	TRBJ2-5	CAWSVGTIKETQYF	TGTGCCTGGAGTGTAGGGACTATTAAAGAGACCCAGTACTTC
TRBV28	.	TRBD2	TRBJ2-2	CASSYPGLAGDWNTGELFF	TGTGCCAGCAGCTACCCCGGACTAGCGGGAGATTGGAACACCGGGGAGCTGTTTTTT
TRBV6-5	.	TRBD2	TRBJ2-1	CASSSGTSGGDEQFF	TGTGCCAGCAGTTCCGGGACTAGCGGGGGTGATGAGCAGTTCTTC
TRBV5-1	.	.	TRBJ2-7	CASRPTDTDYEQYF	TGCGCCAGCAGACCTACCGACACCGACTACGAGCAGTACTTC
TRBV12-3/TRBV12-4	.	.	TRBJ2-7	CASGSGEQYF	TGTGCCAGCGGCTCTGGCGAGCAGTACTTC
TRBV4-1	.	TRBD2	TRBJ2-5	CASSHNPRGSRETQYF	TGCGCCAGCAGCCACAACCCGCGGGGGTCCAGGGAGACCCAGTACTTC